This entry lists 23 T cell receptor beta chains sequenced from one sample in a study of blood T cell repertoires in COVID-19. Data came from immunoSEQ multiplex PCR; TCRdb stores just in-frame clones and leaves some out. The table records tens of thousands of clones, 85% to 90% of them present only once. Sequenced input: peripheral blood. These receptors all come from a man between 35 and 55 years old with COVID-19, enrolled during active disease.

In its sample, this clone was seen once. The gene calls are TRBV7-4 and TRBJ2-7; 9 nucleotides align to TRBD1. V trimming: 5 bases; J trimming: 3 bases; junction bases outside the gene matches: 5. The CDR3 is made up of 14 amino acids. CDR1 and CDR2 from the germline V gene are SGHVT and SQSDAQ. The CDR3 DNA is TGTGCCAGCAGCAATGGACAGGGGCTCTACGAGCAGTACTTC. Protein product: CASSNGQGLYEQYF.

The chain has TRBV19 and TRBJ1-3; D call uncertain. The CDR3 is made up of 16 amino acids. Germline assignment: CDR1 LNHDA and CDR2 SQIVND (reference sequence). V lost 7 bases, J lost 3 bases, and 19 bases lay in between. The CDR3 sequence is CASTPLGLRGGNTIYF. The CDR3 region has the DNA TGTGCCAGTACTCCACTCGGACTGAGAGGTGGAAACACCATATATTTT.

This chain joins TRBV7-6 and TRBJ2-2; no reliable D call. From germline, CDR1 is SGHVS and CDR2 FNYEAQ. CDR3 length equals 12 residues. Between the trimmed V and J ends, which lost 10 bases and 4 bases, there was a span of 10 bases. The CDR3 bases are TGTGCCACCACACAACCCACCGGGGAGCTGTTTTTT. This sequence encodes CATTQPTGELFF.

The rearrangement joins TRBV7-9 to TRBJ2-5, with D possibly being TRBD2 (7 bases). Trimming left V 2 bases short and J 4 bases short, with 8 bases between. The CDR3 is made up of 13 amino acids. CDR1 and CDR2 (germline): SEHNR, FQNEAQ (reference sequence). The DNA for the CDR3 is TGTGCCAGCAGCTTACGGGGGGCAGAGACCCAGTACTTC. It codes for CASSLRGAETQYF. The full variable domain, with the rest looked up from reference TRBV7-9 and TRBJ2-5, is DTGVSQNPRHKITKRGQNVTFRCDPISEHNRLYWYRQTLGQGPEFLTYFQNEAQLEKSRLLSDRFSAERPKGSFSTLEIQRTEQGDSAMYLCASSLRGAETQYFGPGTRLLVL.

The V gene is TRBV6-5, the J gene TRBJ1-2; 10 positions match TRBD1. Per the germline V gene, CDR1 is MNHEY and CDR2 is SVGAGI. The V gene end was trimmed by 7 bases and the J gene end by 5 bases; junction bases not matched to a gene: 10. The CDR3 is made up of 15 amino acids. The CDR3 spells CASTRGGTGEYGYTF. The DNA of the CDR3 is TGTGCCAGCACCCGAGGTGGGACAGGGGAGTATGGCTACACCTTC.

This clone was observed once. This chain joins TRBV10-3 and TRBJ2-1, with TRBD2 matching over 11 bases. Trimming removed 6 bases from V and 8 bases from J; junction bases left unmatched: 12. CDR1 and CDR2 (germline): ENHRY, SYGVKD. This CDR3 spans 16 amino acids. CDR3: CAISATSGSTYDEQFF. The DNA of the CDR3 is TGTGCCATCAGCGCCACTAGCGGGAGTACATACGATGAGCAGTTCTTC.

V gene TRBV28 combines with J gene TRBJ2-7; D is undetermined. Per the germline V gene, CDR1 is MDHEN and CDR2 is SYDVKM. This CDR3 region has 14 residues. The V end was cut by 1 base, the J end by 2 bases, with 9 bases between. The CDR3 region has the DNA TGTGCCAGCAGTTTATTCGGGTTAACCTACGAGCAGTACTTC. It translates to CASSLFGLTYEQYF.

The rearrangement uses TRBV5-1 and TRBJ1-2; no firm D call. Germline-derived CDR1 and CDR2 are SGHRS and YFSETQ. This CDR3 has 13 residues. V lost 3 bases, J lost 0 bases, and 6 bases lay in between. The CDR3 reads CASSSPSNYGYTF. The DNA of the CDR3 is TGCGCCAGCAGCTCCCCCTCTAACTATGGCTACACCTTC.

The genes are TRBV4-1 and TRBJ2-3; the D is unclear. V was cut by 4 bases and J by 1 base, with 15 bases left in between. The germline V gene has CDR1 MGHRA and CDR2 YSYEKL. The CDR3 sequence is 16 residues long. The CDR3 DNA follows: TGCGCCAGCAGCCTTATCTCCGTTACTGGCACAGATACGCAGTATTTT. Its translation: CASSLISVTGTDTQYF.

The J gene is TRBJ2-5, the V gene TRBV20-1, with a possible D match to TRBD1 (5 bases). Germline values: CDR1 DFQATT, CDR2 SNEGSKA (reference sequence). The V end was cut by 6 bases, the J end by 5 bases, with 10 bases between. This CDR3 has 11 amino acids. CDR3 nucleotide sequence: TGCAGTGCCCCCTGGGGCGAGACCCAGTACTTC. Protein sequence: CSAPWGETQYF.

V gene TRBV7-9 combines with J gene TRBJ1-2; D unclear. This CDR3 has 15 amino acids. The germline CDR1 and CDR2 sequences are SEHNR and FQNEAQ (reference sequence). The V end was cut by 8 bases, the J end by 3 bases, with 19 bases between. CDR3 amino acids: CASLPAGRDYYGYTF. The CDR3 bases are TGTGCCAGCTTGCCGGCGGGGAGGGATTACTATGGCTACACCTTC.

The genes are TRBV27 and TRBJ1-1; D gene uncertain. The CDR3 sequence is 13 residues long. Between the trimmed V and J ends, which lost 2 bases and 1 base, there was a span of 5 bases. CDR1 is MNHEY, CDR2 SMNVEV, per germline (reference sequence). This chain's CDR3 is CASSLGENTEAFF. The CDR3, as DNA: TGTGCCAGCAGTTTAGGAGAGAACACTGAAGCTTTCTTT.

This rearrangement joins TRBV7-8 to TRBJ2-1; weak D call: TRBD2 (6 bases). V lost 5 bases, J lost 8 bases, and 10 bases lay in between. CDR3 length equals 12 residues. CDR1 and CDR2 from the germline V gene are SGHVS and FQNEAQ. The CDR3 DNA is TGTGCCAGCAGCCCGGGACTCGATGAGCAGTTCTTC. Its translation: CASSPGLDEQFF.

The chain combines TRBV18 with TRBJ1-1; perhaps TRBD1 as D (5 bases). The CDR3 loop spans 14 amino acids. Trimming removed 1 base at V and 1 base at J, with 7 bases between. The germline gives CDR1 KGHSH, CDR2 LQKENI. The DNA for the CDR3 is TGTGCCAGCTCACCACAGGGGCCGAACACTGAAGCTTTCTTT. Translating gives CASSPQGPNTEAFF.

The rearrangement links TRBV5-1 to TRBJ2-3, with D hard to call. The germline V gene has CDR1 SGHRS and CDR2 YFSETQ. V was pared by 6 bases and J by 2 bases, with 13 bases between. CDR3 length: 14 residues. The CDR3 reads CASKGALFTDTQYF. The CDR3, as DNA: TGCGCCAGCAAAGGAGCACTGTTCACAGATACGCAGTATTTT.

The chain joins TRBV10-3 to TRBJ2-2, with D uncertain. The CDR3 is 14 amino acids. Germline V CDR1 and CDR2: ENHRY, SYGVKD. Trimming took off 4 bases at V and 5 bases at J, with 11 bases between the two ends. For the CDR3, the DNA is TGTGCCATCAGTGGAGGTTCGGGTACCGGGGAGCTGTTTTTT. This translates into CAISGGSGTGELFF.

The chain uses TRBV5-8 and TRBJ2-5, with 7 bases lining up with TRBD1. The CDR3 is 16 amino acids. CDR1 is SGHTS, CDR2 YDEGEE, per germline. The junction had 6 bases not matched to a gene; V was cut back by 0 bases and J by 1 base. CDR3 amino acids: CASSLDRGYLQETQYF. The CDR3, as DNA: TGTGCCAGCAGCTTGGACAGGGGATACCTCCAAGAGACCCAGTACTTC.

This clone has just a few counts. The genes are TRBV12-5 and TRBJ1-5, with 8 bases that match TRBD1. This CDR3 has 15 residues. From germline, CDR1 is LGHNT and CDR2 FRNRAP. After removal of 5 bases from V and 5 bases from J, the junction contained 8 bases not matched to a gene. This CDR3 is CASGTGQGGYQPQHF. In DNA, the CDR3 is TGTGCTAGTGGTACTGGACAGGGTGGCTATCAGCCCCAGCATTTT. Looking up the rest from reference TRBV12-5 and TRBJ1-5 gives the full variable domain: DARVTQTPRHKVTEMGQEVTMRCQPILGHNTVFWYRQTMMQGLELLAYFRNRAPLDDSGMPKDRFSAEMPDATLATLKIQPSEPRDSAVYFCASGTGQGGYQPQHFGDGTRLSIL.

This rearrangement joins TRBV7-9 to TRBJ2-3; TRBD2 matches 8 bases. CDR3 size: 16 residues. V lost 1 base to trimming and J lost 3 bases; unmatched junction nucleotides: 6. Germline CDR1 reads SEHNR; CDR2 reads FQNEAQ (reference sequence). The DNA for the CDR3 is TGTGCCAGCAGCTTAGGAGCGGGGGTTGTGACAGATACGCAGTATTTT. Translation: CASSLGAGVVTDTQYF. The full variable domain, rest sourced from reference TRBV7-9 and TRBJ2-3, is DTGVSQNPRHKITKRGQNVTFRCDPISEHNRLYWYRQTLGQGPEFLTYFQNEAQLEKSRLLSDRFSAERPKGSFSTLEIQRTEQGDSAMYLCASSLGAGVVTDTQYFGPGTRLTVL.

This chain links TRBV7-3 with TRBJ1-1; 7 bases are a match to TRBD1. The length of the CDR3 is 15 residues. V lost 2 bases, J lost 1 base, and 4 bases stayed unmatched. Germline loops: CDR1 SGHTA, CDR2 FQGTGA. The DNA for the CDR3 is TGTGCCAGCAGCTTAGAGGGGGCCACGAACACTGAAGCTTTCTTT. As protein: CASSLEGATNTEAFF.

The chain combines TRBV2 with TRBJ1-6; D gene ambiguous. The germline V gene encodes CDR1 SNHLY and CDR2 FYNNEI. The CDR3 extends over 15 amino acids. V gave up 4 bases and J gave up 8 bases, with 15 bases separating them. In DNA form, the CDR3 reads TGTGCCAGCAGTGGGTCTTCCCTGGCCGATTCACCCCTCCACTTT. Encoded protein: CASSGSSLADSPLHF.

The DNA of the CDR3 is TGTGCCAGCAGCCCGGAGTGGGGGAGGATGAAAAACGAGCAGTACTTC. Residues: CASSPEWGRMKNEQYF. The chain links TRBV4-2 to TRBJ2-7; TRBD2 might be the D (6 bases). Germline lookup yields CDR1 LGHNA and CDR2 YNFKEQ. V dropped 4 bases and J dropped 5 bases, with 21 bases sitting between them. The length of the CDR3 is 16 residues.

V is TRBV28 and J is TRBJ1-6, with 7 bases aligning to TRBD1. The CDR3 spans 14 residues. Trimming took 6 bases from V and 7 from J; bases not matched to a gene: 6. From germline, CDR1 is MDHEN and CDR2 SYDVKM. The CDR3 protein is CASRPTGANSPLHF. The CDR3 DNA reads TGTGCCAGCAGGCCTACAGGGGCCAATTCACCCCTCCACTTT. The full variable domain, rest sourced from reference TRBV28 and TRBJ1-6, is DVKVTQSSRYLVKRTGEKVFLECVQDMDHENMFWYRQDPGLGLRLIYFSYDVKMKEKGDIPEGYSVSREKKERFSLILESASTNQTSMYLCASRPTGANSPLHFGNGTRLTVT.